Detailed here is one T cell receptor beta chain. Its antigen is as yet unknown. The data are from a study of T-cell reconstitution after alpha-beta-depleted transplantation in children. General study findings and limits: One year after transplant, T-cell counts and diversity came mostly from newly produced T cells. Surviving recipient cells, namely T cells and thymic progenitors, were the source of high day-60 TCRbeta diversity in some patients.

TCRbeta library preparation incorporated unique molecular identifiers. Each CDR3 protein gets one entry after TCRdb re-called the PCR reads with MiXCR. The sample lists 200,000 to 250,000 distinct CDR3 sequences, roughly 6.6% seen once, with 4.5% to 6.5% in the top ten. The sequence derives from a boy aged 2-15 years with acute lymphoblastic leukemia, due to receive a stem cell transplant. Source: PBMCs, taken before TCRalphabeta/CD19-depleted stem cell transplant.

CDR3: CASSLVGAEFFPIQYF. The CDR3 DNA sequence: TGTGCCAGCAGCTTAGTAGGAGCCGAGTTTTTTCCCATTCAGTACTTC. The genes are TRBV7-8 and TRBJ2-4; no clear D gene. The V gene lost 1 base and the J gene lost 9 bases, with 19 bases spanning the gap. The CDR3 has 16 amino acids. Germline-derived CDR1 and CDR2 are SGHVS and FQNEAQ.